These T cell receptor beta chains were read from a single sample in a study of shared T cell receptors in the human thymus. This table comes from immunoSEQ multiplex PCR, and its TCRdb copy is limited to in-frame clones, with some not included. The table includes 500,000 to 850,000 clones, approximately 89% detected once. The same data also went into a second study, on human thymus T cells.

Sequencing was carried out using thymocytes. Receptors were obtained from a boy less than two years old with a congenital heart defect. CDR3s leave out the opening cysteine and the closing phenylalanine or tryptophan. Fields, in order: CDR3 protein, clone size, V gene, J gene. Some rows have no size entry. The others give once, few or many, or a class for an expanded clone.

CDR3aa: ASSRGDQPQH
abundance: -
v_gene: TRBV6-5
j_gene: TRBJ1-5

CDR3aa: ASSFEGGRNRRQPQH
abundance: -
v_gene: TRBV5-8
j_gene: TRBJ1-5

CDR3aa: ASSSGTGANYGYT
abundance: -
v_gene: TRBV7-2
j_gene: TRBJ1-2

CDR3aa: ASSGGTGGKTQY
abundance: few
v_gene: TRBV27
j_gene: TRBJ2-5

CDR3aa: ASTQPKGGRVSEQY
abundance: -
v_gene: TRBV6-6
j_gene: TRBJ2-7

CDR3aa: ATRTGYNSPLH
abundance: -
v_gene: TRBV28
j_gene: TRBJ1-6

CDR3aa: ASIPDSEIEKTYEQY
abundance: -
v_gene: TRBV7-9
j_gene: TRBJ2-7

CDR3aa: SVPPPGQGAGGEQF
abundance: -
v_gene: TRBV29-1
j_gene: TRBJ2-1

CDR3aa: SGASYNEQF
abundance: -
v_gene: TRBV20-1
j_gene: TRBJ2-1

CDR3aa: ASSVTSGSSYEQY
abundance: -
v_gene: TRBV19
j_gene: TRBJ2-7

CDR3aa: ASSLCNRDRGRGNYGYT
abundance: -
v_gene: TRBV28
j_gene: TRBJ1-2

CDR3aa: ASSYSNRAYEQY
abundance: -
v_gene: TRBV6-5
j_gene: TRBJ2-7

CDR3aa: ASSFRGRTQY
abundance: -
v_gene: TRBV11-2
j_gene: TRBJ2-3

CDR3aa: ASSRGTPSPSYEQY
abundance: -
v_gene: TRBV11-1
j_gene: TRBJ2-7

CDR3aa: ASTLNSNILNTGELF
abundance: -
v_gene: TRBV27
j_gene: TRBJ2-2

CDR3aa: ATSTTGILAKNIQY
abundance: -
v_gene: TRBV15
j_gene: TRBJ2-4

CDR3aa: ASSAVTRDTQY
abundance: -
v_gene: TRBV9
j_gene: TRBJ2-3

CDR3aa: ASSHRQAYEQY
abundance: few
v_gene: TRBV27
j_gene: TRBJ2-7

CDR3aa: ASSLRGGVMNSPLH
abundance: -
v_gene: TRBV28
j_gene: TRBJ1-6

CDR3aa: ASSSVITGNYGYT
abundance: -
v_gene: TRBV6-5
j_gene: TRBJ1-2

CDR3aa: ASSSPGQGYEQY
abundance: few
v_gene: TRBV5-8
j_gene: TRBJ2-7

CDR3aa: SVAPDYSNQPQH
abundance: once
v_gene: TRBV29-1
j_gene: TRBJ1-5

CDR3aa: ASSLALQGAKTQY
abundance: -
v_gene: TRBV7-9
j_gene: TRBJ2-5

CDR3aa: ASGLCGPSGSGELF
abundance: -
v_gene: TRBV12-5
j_gene: TRBJ2-2

CDR3aa: ASSQESGGHYNEQF
abundance: few
v_gene: TRBV4-3
j_gene: TRBJ2-1

CDR3aa: ASGLYSGTGTFMNTEAF
abundance: -
v_gene: TRBV12-5
j_gene: TRBJ1-1

CDR3aa: ASSQEASCNEQF
abundance: few
v_gene: TRBV4-3
j_gene: TRBJ2-1

CDR3aa: SVVIAGDNEQY
abundance: -
v_gene: TRBV29-1
j_gene: -

CDR3aa: ASSSRGLGYEQY
abundance: once
v_gene: TRBV28
j_gene: TRBJ2-7